The sequence of this T cell receptor (beta chain) was determined in a study of T-cell reconstitution after alpha-beta-depleted transplantation in children. General observations from the study: Reportedly, alpha-beta T cells present about two months post-transplant originated from several hundred expanded clones of graft origin.

To note about this clonotype: Its antigen is not identified.

Preparation of the TCRbeta library used unique molecular identifiers. TCRdb reanalysed the PCR reads using MiXCR and keeps one entry per CDR3 protein. This table holds about 980,000 distinct CDR3 sequences, roughly 29% found once. This specimen consisted of PBMCs, mostly from graft donor cells, obtained 360 days after TCRalphabeta/CD19-depleted stem cell transplant. The receptor's source is a boy in the first two years of life who had a stem cell transplant for SCID, so the T cells may come from the graft donor.

This CDR3 is CAWSPPETRTGELFF. In nucleotides, the CDR3 is TGTGCCTGGAGTCCCCCGGAGACCCGAACCGGGGAGCTGTTTTTT. The chain links TRBV30 to TRBJ2-2; D is uncertain. Looked up from germline, CDR1 is GTSNPN and CDR2 is SVGIG (reference sequence). The V gene lost 2 bases and the J gene lost 5 bases, with 15 bases spanning the gap. The CDR3 is made up of 15 amino acids.